This T cell receptor beta chain was recorded in a study of cytomegalovirus exposure and HLA in healthy donors. Findings and limits, study-wide: A later look showed TCR association rates differing by HLA locus, highest for DRB1 and lowest for HLA-C.

CDR1 MDHEN and CDR2 SYDVKM come from the germline V gene. The CDR3 is 14 residues long. V lost 6 bases, J lost 6 bases, and 8 bases stayed unmatched. As regards this clone: What it binds is not known.

Primers for the PCR totalled 60 Vbeta and 13 Jbeta. Profiling relied on immunoSEQ multiplex PCR, and the TCRdb table lists in-frame clones only, not all of them. Here the sample spans 100,000 to 120,000 clones, 70% to 90% being singletons. The clonotype was recovered from a man aged 35 to 55 in good health and CMV-seronegative. Sequencing input: PBMCs. The rearrangement links TRBV28 to TRBJ1-5, with 7 bases fitting TRBD1. CDR3 residues: CASSSGTVGQPQHF. For the CDR3, the DNA is TGTGCCAGCAGCTCCGGGACAGTCGGTCAGCCCCAGCATTTT.